The T cell receptor beta chain under discussion was sequenced for a study of blood T cells in healthy people across ages. A sample-barcoded 5' primer and a J-beta primer mix were used in a second PCR of about 7 to 12 cycles. TCRdb reprocessed the 5' RACE reads with MiXCR, giving one entry per CDR3 protein. This table holds over a million distinct CDR3 sequences, 42% found once. This CDR3 spans 14 amino acids. V shed 7 bases and J shed 3 bases, with 13 bases lying between them. Germline-derived CDR1 and CDR2 are MDHEN and SYDVKM. V usage is TRBV28 and J usage is TRBJ1-5, with a possible D match to TRBD1 (6 bases). This TCR came from a woman between 18 and 29 years old in good health. Sequenced: blood. This chain's CDR3 is CASTGGQPNQPQHF. The CDR3 coding sequence is TGTGCCAGCACCGGCGGACAGCCCAATCAGCCCCAGCATTTT.